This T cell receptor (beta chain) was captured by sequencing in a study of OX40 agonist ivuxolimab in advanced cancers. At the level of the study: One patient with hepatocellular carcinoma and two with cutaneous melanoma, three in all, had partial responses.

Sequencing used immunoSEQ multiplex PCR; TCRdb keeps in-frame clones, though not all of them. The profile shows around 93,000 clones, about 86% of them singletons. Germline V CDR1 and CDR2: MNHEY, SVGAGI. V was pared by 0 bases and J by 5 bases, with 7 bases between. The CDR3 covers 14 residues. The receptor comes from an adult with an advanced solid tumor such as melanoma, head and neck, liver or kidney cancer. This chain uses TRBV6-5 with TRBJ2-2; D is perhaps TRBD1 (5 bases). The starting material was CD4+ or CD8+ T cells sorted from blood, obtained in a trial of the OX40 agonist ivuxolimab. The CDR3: CASSYSTVTGELFF. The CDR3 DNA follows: TGTGCCAGCAGTTACTCGACAGTTACCGGGGAGCTGTTTTTT.